This TCR beta chain comes out of a study of T-cell memory formation after mild COVID-19. Overall study: The study found TCR clusters largely donor specific.

A single record per CDR3 protein comes from TCRdb applying MiXCR to the 5' RACE reads. This repertoire shows roughly 6,500 distinct CDR3 sequences, 20% found once; its top ten account for around three fifths. About this clonotype itself: The antigen remains undetermined.

Overall study results and limits: Day 15 to 85 contracting clones showed balanced CD4/CD8; later expanders leaned CD4+. The study found contracting CD4+ clones mainly in CM and EM and contracting CD8+ clones in EMRA.

V lost 7 bases, J lost 1 base, and 5 bases stayed unmatched. CDR1 is LGHDT, CDR2 YNNKEL, per germline (reference sequence). This CDR3 region has 14 residues. What was sequenced was PBMCs or a T cell subset sorted from them (not recorded which). The genes are TRBV3-1 and TRBJ2-3, with 7 bases fitting TRBD2. This receptor was identified in an adult woman who had mild COVID-19 (a few samples of this study predate the infection). Cell type and time point are not known. The CDR3 reads CASMISGGTDTQYF. The DNA for the CDR3 is TGTGCCAGCATGATCAGCGGGGGCACAGATACGCAGTATTTT.